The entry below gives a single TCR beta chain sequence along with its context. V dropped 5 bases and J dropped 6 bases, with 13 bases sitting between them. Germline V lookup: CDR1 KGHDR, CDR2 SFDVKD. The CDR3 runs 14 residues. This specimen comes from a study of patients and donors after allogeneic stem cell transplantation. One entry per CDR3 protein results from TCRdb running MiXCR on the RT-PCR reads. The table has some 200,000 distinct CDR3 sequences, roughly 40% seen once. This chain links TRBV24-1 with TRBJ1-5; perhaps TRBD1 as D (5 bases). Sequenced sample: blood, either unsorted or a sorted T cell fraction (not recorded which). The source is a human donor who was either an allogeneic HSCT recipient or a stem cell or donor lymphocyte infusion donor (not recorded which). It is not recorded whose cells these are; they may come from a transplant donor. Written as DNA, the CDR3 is TGTGCCACCAGTGGGGCAGGGAGGGTTCAGCCCCAGCATTTT. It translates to CATSGAGRVQPQHF.